Listed here are 4 T cell receptor beta chains from one sample, sequenced in a study of T cell clonality in common variable immunodeficiency. Libraries were prepared by immunoSEQ multiplex PCR; TCRdb keeps only in-frame clonotypes and omits some of them. In total the sample includes 75,000 to 85,000 clones, none of them seen once. Sequences were obtained from peripheral blood mononuclear cells. These receptors were taken from a person aged 18 to 69 in good health.

As regards this clone: The read halts 3 residues ahead of the CDR3 end, with the missing end drawn from the germline J gene. This chain links TRBV29-1 with TRBJ2-1, with 8 nucleotides matching TRBD2. The CDR3 has 15 amino acids. After removal of 8 bases from V and 5 bases from J, the junction contained 14 bases not matched to a gene. Germline CDR1 reads SQVTM; CDR2 reads ANQGSEA. The CDR3 region is CSTNPTSGGHNEQFF. The covered CDR3 bases are TGCAGCACGAATCCGACGAGCGGGGGCCACAATGAG.

This clone was detected many times. The CDR3 end falls 3 residues outside the read, so it is completed with the germline J gene. V is TRBV30 and J is TRBJ2-7; D uncertain. V lost 3 bases, J lost 4 bases, and 7 bases lay in between. CDR3 length: 11 residues. Germline CDR1 reads GTSNPN; CDR2 reads SVGIG (reference sequence). The CDR3 loop reads CAWSAAYEQYF. Incomplete CDR3 DNA: TGTGCCTGGAGCGCAGCGTACGAG. Variable domain in full (rest from reference TRBV30 and TRBJ2-7): SQTIHQWPATLVQPVGSPLSLECTVEGTSNPNLYWYRQAAGRGLQLLFYSVGIGQISSEVPQNLSASRPQDRQFILSSKKLLLSDSGFYLCAWSAAYEQYFGPGTRLTVT.

This clone was counted ten times or more. The CDR3 extends 3 residues past the end of the read, so its final part is completed from the germline J gene. The chain links TRBV11-3 to TRBJ2-1; no firm D call. Trimming cost V 5 bases and J 7 bases, with 12 bases left between them. This CDR3 spans 13 amino acids. Germline CDR1 and CDR2: SGHNT and YENEEA. The part of the CDR3 DNA that was read is TGTGCCAGCAGCCCCAGGTTTATGAATGAG. Amino acid sequence: CASSPRFMNE. The full CDR3 reads CASSPRFMNEQFF.

This clone was picked up many times. The CDR3 is cut off 3 residues early in the read; its end comes from the germline J gene. This chain links TRBV7-3 with TRBJ2-7, with a weak D call TRBD1 (5 bases). Germline lookup yields CDR1 SGHTA and CDR2 FQGTGA. The CDR3 covers 15 residues. Trimming took 1 base from V and 6 from J, leaving 16 bases between them. Partial CDR3 DNA: TGTGCCAGCAGCTTAATAAGGGCAGGGTTGGGCGAG. Translation: CASSLIRAGLGE. Given in full, the CDR3 is CASSLIRAGLGEQYF. The variable domain in full, completed from reference TRBV7-3 and TRBJ2-7, reads GAGVSQTPSNKVTEKGKYVELRCDPISGHTALYWYRQSLGQGPEFLIYFQGTGAADDSGLPNDRFFAVRPEGSVSTLKIQRTERGDSAVYLCASSLIRAGLGEQYFGPGTRLTVT.